This TCR beta chain was captured in a study of CD8+CD57+ T cells in acquired aplastic anemia. The germline V gene has CDR1 GTSNPN and CDR2 SVGIG (reference sequence). Trimming removed 4 bases from V and 8 bases from J, with 17 bases in between. This CDR3 is built from 13 residues. Researchers used genomic DNA as the template to profile TCR beta VDJ and CDR3. TCRdb processed the reads anew with MiXCR; each CDR3 protein has one entry. This table holds more than 150,000 distinct CDR3 sequences, 48% found once. This clonotype was seen at least ten times. Those patients picked for sequencing had displayed CD8+CD57+ cell expansion on flow cytometry. Blood was sampled before the patients had received any therapy.

This clonotype was obtained from a human donor with aplastic anemia. The specimen sequenced was sorted CD4+, CD8+, or CD8+CD57+ T cells (not recorded which) from PBMCs. The chain couples TRBV30 to TRBJ1-2; D not resolved. The CDR3 spells CAWTDGRRRGYTF. The CDR3 region has the DNA TGTGCCTGGACGGACGGGCGAAGGAGGGGCTACACCTTC.